In this sample, the clone carrying this T cell receptor (beta chain) turned up once. The antigen remains undetermined. The sample originates from a study of T cell responses to AZD1222 COVID-19 vaccine. Whole-study context: Second-dose intervals near 4 or 12 weeks were combined.

The assay was immunoSEQ multiplex PCR, and TCRdb's table has in-frame clones only and misses some. This table holds 170,000 or so clones, about nine tenths found once. Study results and limitations: Possibly, clonal diversity was underestimated; donors were largely white British and included more females.

This CDR3 has 14 amino acids. Trimming took 1 base from V and 3 from J, leaving 9 bases between them. CDR1 and CDR2 (germline): LNHDA, SQIVND (reference sequence). Here the sequenced sample was peripheral blood, taken on day 0 of AZD1222 vaccination. This sequence originates from an adult in good health. V and J are TRBV19 and TRBJ1-2, with D maybe TRBD1 (5 bases). This chain's CDR3 is CASSIGQPHYGYTF. The CDR3 DNA is TGTGCCAGTAGTATAGGACAGCCCCACTATGGCTACACCTTC.